This T cell receptor (beta chain) was recovered during a study of naive and memory T cell subsets. Study results and limitations: Reportedly, tuberculin skin test sites gave far more TCRs than other biopsies. This RNA-based method may be sensitive to activation-related transcript changes. Tuberculin site TCR excess was interpreted as type IV hypersensitivity infiltration.

Ligated cDNA underwent four rounds of PCR with nested alpha and beta constant region primers and SP2. Each CDR3 protein gets one entry after TCRdb re-called the UMI-ligation and nested PCR reads with MiXCR. The sample consists of 20,000 to 25,000 distinct CDR3 sequences, about 6.1% of them appearing once. Noted treatment: skin biopsy from PPD injection site in Mantoux-positive individual. The library had UMIs added by 3' ligation of an oligonucleotide to TCR cDNA. Biopsied sites were PPD injections in people with a positive Mantoux test. In this sample, this clonotype turned up many times. The antigen remains unidentified. Sequenced material: skin, taken from a tuberculin skin test site. The clonotype comes from an adult in good health.

The CDR3 sequence: CASSLAGLADNEQFF. The CDR3 DNA is TGCGCCAGCAGCTTGGCCGGACTAGCGGACAATGAGCAGTTCTTC. V usage is TRBV5-1 and J usage is TRBJ2-1; 10 bases map to TRBD2. Germline values: CDR1 SGHRS, CDR2 YFSETQ. This CDR3 contains 15 residues. V gave up 0 bases and J gave up 5 bases; unmatched junction bases: 2.